This T cell receptor beta chain comes out of a study of T cells in women clearing cervical HPV infection. Study overall: Blood came at first lesion visit for cases, post-clearance for controls.

HPV was found by MY09/MY11 PCR and dot-blot genotyping. V dropped 3 bases and J dropped 8 bases, with 17 bases sitting between them. In germline, CDR1 is MDHEN, CDR2 SYDVKM. The CDR3 has 15 amino acids. Only in-frame clones appear in the TCRdb table, and some are missing; sequencing was by immunoSEQ multiplex PCR. The sample totals about 23,000 clones. For this clone: The read is 3 residues too short to cover the CDR3 end, so that end is filled in from the germline J gene.

The chain links TRBV28 to TRBJ2-1, with D maybe TRBD2 (6 bases). This clonotype was sampled from a woman aged 18 to 75 with a cervical HPV16 infection that either progressed to CIN3+ or cleared (not recorded which). Sequenced: blood buffy coat. The CDR3 spells CASSFGGGLFDEQFF. The CDR3 DNA, read in part, is TGTGCCAGCAGTTTCGGTGGAGGGCTTTTTGATGAG.